The clone carrying this T cell receptor beta chain was seen at least ten times. Its specificity is not known. As for the cDNA, it was generated by 5'RACE with 10-nucleotide random UMIs. Via MiXCR, TCRdb re-called the 5' RACE reads, giving one row per CDR3 protein. Of tens of thousands of distinct CDR3 sequences listed, 2.6% are singletons. The data originate from a study of neurological immune-mediated disorders. The overall study: 31 of 34 multiple sclerosis patients had relapsing-remitting disease; 3 had secondary progressive. General study results and limits: The multiple sclerosis repertoire cluster was associated with no clinical or MRI feature. The level of TCR clonal expansion was highest in patients with HTLV-1-associated myelopathy and lowest in multiple sclerosis, where it fell below the level seen in healthy controls.

Germline V gene data show CDR1 as LNHDA and CDR2 as SQIVND (reference sequence). V lost 2 bases to trimming and J lost 4 bases, with 3 bases between them. CDR3 length equals 12 residues. The sequence came from a woman aged 25-40 years with multiple sclerosis. The specimen was PBMCs. J is TRBJ2-1 and V is TRBV19; D unresolved. CDR3 nucleotides: TGTGCCAGTAGTATAACTTACAATGAGCAGTTCTTC. As protein: CASSITYNEQFF.